This entry is about one T cell receptor (beta chain). The data originate from a study of blood T cell repertoires in COVID-19. Whole-study context: From the United States, Italy and Spain came samples of acute and convalescent COVID-19. PBMCs, B-cell-depleted T cells, or T cells were the source of the cDNA or gDNA that made up the material.

In the authors' methods: Reference gene primer amplification gave estimated nucleated cell counts. Libraries were prepared by immunoSEQ multiplex PCR; TCRdb keeps only in-frame clonotypes and omits some of them. Clone size and the V and J calls come from that table; the DNA yielded D and trimming. This repertoire shows 200,000 to 300,000 clones, about four fifths found once; its top ten account for around 2%. Germline V CDR1 and CDR2: LNHDA, SQIVND (reference sequence). Trimming at V came to 3 bases and at J to 5 bases, leaving 5 bases not matched to a gene. This CDR3 spans 15 amino acids. This sequence was found in a man aged 25 to 40 who had recovered from COVID-19. The sequencing input was peripheral blood. The chain recombines TRBV19 with TRBJ2-7; TRBD1 agrees at 12 bases. The CDR3 sequence is CASSITGTGGNEQYF. CDR3 nucleotides: TGTGCCAGTAGTATCACCGGGACAGGGGGCAACGAGCAGTACTTC.